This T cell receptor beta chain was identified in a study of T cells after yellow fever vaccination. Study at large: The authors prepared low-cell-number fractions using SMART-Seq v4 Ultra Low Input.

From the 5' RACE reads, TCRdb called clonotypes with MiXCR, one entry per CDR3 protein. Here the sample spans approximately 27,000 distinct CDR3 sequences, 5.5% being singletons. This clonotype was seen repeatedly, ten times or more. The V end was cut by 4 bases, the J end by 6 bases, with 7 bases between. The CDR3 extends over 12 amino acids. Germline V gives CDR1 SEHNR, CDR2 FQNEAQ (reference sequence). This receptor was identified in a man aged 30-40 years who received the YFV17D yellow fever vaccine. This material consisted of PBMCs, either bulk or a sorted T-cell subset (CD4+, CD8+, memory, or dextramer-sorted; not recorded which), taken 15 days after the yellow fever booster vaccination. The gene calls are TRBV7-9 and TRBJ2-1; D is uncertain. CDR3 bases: TGTGCCAGCAGCTCCCATACCAATGAGCAGTTCTTC. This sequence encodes CASSSHTNEQFF. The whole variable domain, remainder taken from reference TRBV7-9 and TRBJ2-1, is DTGVSQNPRHKITKRGQNVTFRCDPISEHNRLYWYRQTLGQGPEFLTYFQNEAQLEKSRLLSDRFSAERPKGSFSTLEIQRTEQGDSAMYLCASSSHTNEQFFGPGTRLTVL.